Each of the 20 T cell receptor beta chains below was sequenced from the same sample in a study of siplizumab effects on memory and regulatory T cells. The assay was immunoSEQ multiplex PCR, and TCRdb's table has in-frame clones only and misses some. The profile shows some 63,000 clones, approximately 96% of them singletons. The sample taken for sequencing was naive CD8+ T cells sorted from blood. The receptors come from a human donor in good health.

This chain uses TRBV27 with TRBJ1-3, with D uncertain. Trimming shortened V by 0 bases and J by 4 bases, and 4 bases separated the two germline ends. The CDR3 is 13 amino acids. Germline V lookup: CDR1 MNHEY, CDR2 SMNVEV (reference sequence). CDR3 sequence reads: CASSLSGGNTIYF. In DNA, the CDR3 is TGTGCCAGCAGTTTATCGGGCGGAAACACCATATATTTT.

J is TRBJ2-7 and V is TRBV10-3; D may be TRBD1 (6 bases). Trimming stripped 5 bases from V and 2 bases from J, with 10 bases between. Germline-derived CDR1 and CDR2 are ENHRY and SYGVKD. CDR3 length: 13 residues. The CDR3 sequence is CAISPDSTYEQYF. CDR3 DNA sequence: TGTGCCATCAGTCCGGACAGCACCTACGAGCAGTACTTC.

Of note for this clone: This sample includes further DNA sequences coding for the same CDR3. CDR3 amino acids: CASSLGGYEQYF. As DNA, the CDR3 is TGTGCCAGCAGCTTGGGGGGATACGAGCAGTACTTC. The V call is TRBV5-6, the J call TRBJ2-7; the D is unclear. V lost 0 bases and J 4 bases, leaving 5 bases between the germline ends. The CDR3 sequence is 12 residues long. Germline V lookup: CDR1 SGHDT, CDR2 YYEEEE.

The chain carries TRBV4-3 and TRBJ2-7; a weak D match, TRBD1 (5 bases). The germline V gene encodes CDR1 LGHNA and CDR2 YSLEER. The CDR3 runs to 15 residues. The V end was cut by 4 bases, the J end by 0 bases, with 13 bases between. The chain's CDR3 is CASSPGKASSYEQYF. CDR3 coding DNA: TGCGCCAGCAGCCCAGGGAAGGCGAGCTCCTACGAGCAGTACTTC.

The V and J genes are TRBV4-1 and TRBJ1-2, with D unclear. Germline CDR1 MGHRA, CDR2 YSYEKL. The ends were cut back, 0 bases at V and 3 bases at J, with 14 bases in the middle. This CDR3 is built from 16 residues. The CDR3 DNA reads as TGCGCCAGCAGCCAAGATAGGAGGGCGCTGGACTATGGCTACACCTTC. This encodes CASSQDRRALDYGYTF.

The rearrangement uses TRBV6-6 and TRBJ1-1, with D tentatively TRBD1 (5 bases). The CDR3 is 14 amino acids. Looked up from germline, CDR1 is MNHNY and CDR2 is SVGAGI (reference sequence). The V end lost 6 bases, the J end lost 7 bases, and 18 bases lay between the germline ends. Here the CDR3 DNA reads TGTGCCAGCAGCTTACTCTTAGGGGACGGTGAAGCTTTCTTT. Protein sequence: CASSLLLGDGEAFF.

V and J are TRBV19 and TRBJ2-2; D is undetermined. Per the germline V gene, CDR1 is LNHDA and CDR2 is SQIVND (reference sequence). The CDR3 length is 15 residues. V lost 3 bases and J lost 0, with 8 bases in between. In DNA form, the CDR3 reads TGTGCCAGTAGTATCATGGGCGCGAACACCGGGGAGCTGTTTTTT. Translated, it gives CASSIMGANTGELFF.

The chain links TRBV14 to TRBJ1-2; 9 nucleotides agree with TRBD1. Germline V gives CDR1 SGHDN, CDR2 FVKESK. V lost 4 bases and J lost 0; bases outside the gene matches: 3. The CDR3 sequence is 15 residues long. The DNA of the CDR3 is TGTGCCAGCAGCCCCTGGACAGGGGCTAACTATGGCTACACCTTC. It is translated as CASSPWTGANYGYTF.

The chain links TRBV27 to TRBJ1-3, with D possibly TRBD1 on 6 matching bases. The CDR3 totals 14 residues. Germline values: CDR1 MNHEY, CDR2 SMNVEV (reference sequence). Trimming removed 6 bases at V and 4 bases at J, with 13 bases between. CDR3 sequence: CASSPSGAGNTIYF. The CDR3 DNA is TGTGCCAGCAGCCCTTCGGGGGCCGGAAACACCATATATTTT.

This chain links TRBV15 with TRBJ2-7; D might be TRBD2 (5 bases). V shed 3 bases and J shed 3 bases, with 12 bases lying between them. CDR1 and CDR2 from the germline V gene are LNHNV and YYDKDF (reference sequence). The CDR3 is made up of 14 amino acids. DNA for the CDR3: TGTGCCACCAGCAGGAGGGATCAGGTCTACGAGCAGTACTTC. It yields the protein CATSRRDQVYEQYF.

CDR3: CASSAGVEQYF. CDR3 DNA sequence: TGTGCCAGCAGCGCGGGGGTCGAGCAGTACTTC. This sequence joins TRBV6-6 and TRBJ2-7; 7 bases are shared with TRBD2. CDR3 size: 11 residues. Trimming at V came to 6 bases and at J to 6 bases, leaving 2 bases not matched to a gene. In germline, CDR1 is MNHNY, CDR2 SVGAGI (reference sequence).

The chain combines TRBV13 with TRBJ1-5; TRBD1 is a possible D gene (5 bases). Germline V gene data show CDR1 as PRHDT and CDR2 as FYEKMQ (reference sequence). The CDR3 is 14 amino acids. Trimming cost V 0 bases and J 2 bases, with 5 bases left between them. CDR3 loop: CASSLGQGNQPQHF. DNA for the CDR3: TGTGCCAGCAGCTTAGGACAGGGCAATCAGCCCCAGCATTTT.

The chain joins TRBV4-1 to TRBJ1-5; D call uncertain. The CDR3 extends over 13 amino acids. Germline-derived CDR1 and CDR2 are MGHRA and YSYEKL. V lost 0 bases, J lost 5 bases, and 5 bases lay in between. CDR3 residues: CASSQDRDQPQHF. DNA for the CDR3: TGCGCCAGCAGCCAAGATCGGGATCAGCCCCAGCATTTT.

V and J are TRBV5-4 and TRBJ2-5; tentatively, D is TRBD2 (6 bases). Germline V gene lookup returns CDR1 SGHNT and CDR2 YYREEE (reference sequence). The V gene lost 5 bases and the J gene lost 5 bases, with 13 bases spanning the gap. The CDR3 is 13 residues long. DNA for the CDR3: TGTGCCAGCAGGGATGGGGGGAGGGAGACCCAGTACTTC. Protein product: CASRDGGRETQYF.

As DNA, the CDR3 is TGTGCCAGCAGTTCTTACACAACTCAAGAGACCCAGTACTTC. Protein sequence: CASSSYTTQETQYF. V is TRBV27 and J is TRBJ2-5, with D hard to call. CDR1 and CDR2 from the germline V gene are MNHEY and SMNVEV (reference sequence). V was cut by 4 bases and J by 2 bases, with 11 bases left in between. The CDR3 sequence is 14 residues long.

DNA for the CDR3: TGTGCCAGCAGCTTTTGGCTAGCGGGGCACTCCTACGAGCAGTACTTC. This codes for CASSFWLAGHSYEQYF. The genes are TRBV5-6 and TRBJ2-7; 9 bases are a match to TRBD2. With 2 bases clipped from V and 0 bases from J, the junction kept 6 bases outside the gene matches. The CDR3 consists of 16 residues. Germline V gene sequence: CDR1 SGHDT, CDR2 YYEEEE.

This clone was picked up one time. The rearrangement links TRBV28 to TRBJ2-7; possibly TRBD1 for D (5 bases). Trimming cost V 4 bases and J 4 bases, with 11 bases left between them. This CDR3 region has 13 residues. Germline-derived CDR1 and CDR2 are MDHEN and SYDVKM. The CDR3 sequence is CASSSVGDYEQYF. CDR3 DNA: TGTGCCAGCAGTTCGGTAGGGGATTACGAGCAGTACTTC.

The CDR3 loop is CASSYETGSVEAFF. CDR3 in DNA: TGTGCCAGCAGTTACGAGACAGGGAGTGTTGAAGCTTTCTTT. This chain links TRBV6-5 with TRBJ1-1, with 7 bases that match TRBD1. J gave up 7 bases and V 2 bases, and 7 bases lay outside the gene matches. Germline V gene data show CDR1 as MNHEY and CDR2 as SVGAGI. CDR3 length: 14 residues.

The CDR3 loop is CASTPGRGSTDTQYF. The CDR3, as DNA: TGTGCCAGCACCCCCGGCCGGGGTAGCACAGATACGCAGTATTTT. The J gene is TRBJ2-3, the V gene TRBV9, with D maybe TRBD2 (5 bases). This CDR3 comprises 15 residues. V was pared by 6 bases and J by 0 bases, with 14 bases between. Looked up from germline, CDR1 is SGDLS and CDR2 is YYNGEE.

V usage is TRBV6-4 and J usage is TRBJ2-4; D is uncertain. With 7 bases removed from V and 1 base from J, the gap between germline ends came to 14 bases. CDR1 is MRHNA and CDR2 is SNTAGT in the germline V gene. The CDR3 consists of 15 residues. The CDR3 bases are TGTGCCAGCATATGGGGTAGCATGGCCAAAAACATTCAGTACTTC. As protein: CASIWGSMAKNIQYF.